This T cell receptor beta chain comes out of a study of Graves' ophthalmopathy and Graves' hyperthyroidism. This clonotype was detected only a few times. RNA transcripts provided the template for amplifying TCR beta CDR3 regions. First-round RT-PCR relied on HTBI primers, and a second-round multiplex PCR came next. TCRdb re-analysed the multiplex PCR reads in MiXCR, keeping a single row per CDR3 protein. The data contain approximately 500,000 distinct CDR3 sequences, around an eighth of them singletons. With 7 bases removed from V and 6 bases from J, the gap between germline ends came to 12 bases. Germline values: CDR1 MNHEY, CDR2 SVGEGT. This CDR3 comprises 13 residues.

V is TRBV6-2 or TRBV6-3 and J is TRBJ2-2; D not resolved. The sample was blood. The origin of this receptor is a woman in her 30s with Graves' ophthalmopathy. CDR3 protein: CASNPSRPGELFF. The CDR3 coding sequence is TGTGCCAGCAACCCGTCTAGGCCCGGGGAGCTGTTTTTT.